These 6 T cell receptor beta chains share one sample of origin, sequenced in a study of blood T cell repertoires in COVID-19. The assay was immunoSEQ multiplex PCR, and TCRdb's table has in-frame clones only and misses some. The sample yields tens of thousands of clones, roughly nine tenths seen once. Sequencing was carried out using peripheral blood. The receptors come from a man of 80 years or more with active or convalescent COVID-19.

This clone was observed a single time. The CDR3 DNA sequence: TGCAGTGCTAGTGGGGATAGCGAAGATTACACAGATACGCAGTATTTT. It specifies CSASGDSEDYTDTQYF. The J gene is TRBJ2-3, the V gene TRBV20-1, with a weak D call TRBD2 (5 bases). The germline gives CDR1 DFQATT, CDR2 SNEGSKA (reference sequence). Deletions cut 3 bases from V and 2 bases from J, with 18 bases between. CDR3 length: 16 amino acids.

In this sample, this clone turned up a few times. The genes are TRBV6-2 or TRBV6-3 and TRBJ1-5, with 9 bases aligning to TRBD1. The CDR3 length is 18 residues. The V and J ends lost 0 bases and 9 bases, in that order; junction bases with no gene match: 15. The germline V gene has CDR1 MNHEY and CDR2 SVGEGT. DNA for the CDR3: TGTGCCAGCAGTTACTCGTTCGAGTACAGGGGGCGAGTGGGGCCCCAGCATTTT. It encodes CASSYSFEYRGRVGPQHF.

This clone appeared once. The rearrangement links TRBV19 to TRBJ1-1, with a possible D match to TRBD1 (6 bases). The V and J ends lost 5 bases and 4 bases respectively, with 17 bases between them. The CDR3 sequence is 15 residues long. Germline V gene lookup returns CDR1 LNHDA and CDR2 SQIVND (reference sequence). The CDR3 region has the DNA TGTGCCAGTAGTCCCGCTGACAGAGGGGGCACTGAAGCTTTCTTT. This sequence encodes CASSPADRGGTEAFF.

J is TRBJ2-5 and V is TRBV7-3; TRBD2 might be the D (6 bases). Germline loops: CDR1 SGHTA, CDR2 FQGTGA. The V end was cut by 4 bases, the J end by 4 bases, with 16 bases between. CDR3 length equals 15 residues. CDR3 nucleotide sequence: TGTGCCAGCAGCTATGGAGGGATTGGGGGAGAGACCCAGTACTTC. This translates into CASSYGGIGGETQYF. The complete variable domain, with remaining parts taken from reference TRBV7-3 and TRBJ2-5, reads GAGVSQTPSNKVTEKGKYVELRCDPISGHTALYWYRQSLGQGPEFLIYFQGTGAADDSGLPNDRFFAVRPEGSVSTLKIQRTERGDSAVYLCASSYGGIGGETQYFGPGTRLLVL.

This chain uses TRBV27 with TRBJ1-2; the match to TRBD1 covers 7 bases. Per the germline V gene, CDR1 is MNHEY and CDR2 is SMNVEV (reference sequence). Losses at the gene ends were 5 bases for V and 8 bases for J; bases not matched to a gene: 11. This CDR3 is built from 14 residues. The CDR3 sequence is CASSHTGELGGYTF. In DNA form, the CDR3 reads TGTGCCAGCAGTCACACAGGGGAATTGGGCGGCTACACCTTC.

V is TRBV10-1 and J is TRBJ2-3; possible D gene TRBD2, 5 bases. The CDR3 length is 14 residues. With 0 bases removed from V and 5 bases from J, the gap between germline ends came to 9 bases. The germline gives CDR1 WNHNN, CDR2 SYGVQD (reference sequence). The CDR3 sequence: CASSESAARDTQYF. In DNA form, the CDR3 reads TGCGCCAGCAGTGAGTCAGCGGCCCGAGATACGCAGTATTTT.